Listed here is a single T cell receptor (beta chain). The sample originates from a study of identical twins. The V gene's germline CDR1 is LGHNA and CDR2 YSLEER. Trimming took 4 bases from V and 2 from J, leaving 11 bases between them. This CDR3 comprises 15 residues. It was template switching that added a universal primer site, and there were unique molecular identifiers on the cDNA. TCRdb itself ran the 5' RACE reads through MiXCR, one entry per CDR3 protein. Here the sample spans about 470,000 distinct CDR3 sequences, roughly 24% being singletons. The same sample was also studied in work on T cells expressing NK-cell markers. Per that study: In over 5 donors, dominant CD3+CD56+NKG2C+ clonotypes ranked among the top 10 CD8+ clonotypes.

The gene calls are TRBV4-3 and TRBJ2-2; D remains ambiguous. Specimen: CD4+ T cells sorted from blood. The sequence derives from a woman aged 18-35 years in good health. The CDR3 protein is CASSRVLINTGELFF. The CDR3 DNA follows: TGCGCCAGCAGCCGTGTGTTAATAAACACCGGGGAGCTGTTTTTT.